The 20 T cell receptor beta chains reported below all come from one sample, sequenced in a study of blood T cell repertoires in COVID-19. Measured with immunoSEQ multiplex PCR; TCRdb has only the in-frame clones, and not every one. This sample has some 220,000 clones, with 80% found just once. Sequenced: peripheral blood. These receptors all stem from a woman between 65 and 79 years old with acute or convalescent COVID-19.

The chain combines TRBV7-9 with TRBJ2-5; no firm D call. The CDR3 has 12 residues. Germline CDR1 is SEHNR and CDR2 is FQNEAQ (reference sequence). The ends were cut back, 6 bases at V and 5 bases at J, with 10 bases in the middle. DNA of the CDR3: TGTGCCAGCAGTCCCTCCAGGGAGACCCAGTACTTC. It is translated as CASSPSRETQYF.

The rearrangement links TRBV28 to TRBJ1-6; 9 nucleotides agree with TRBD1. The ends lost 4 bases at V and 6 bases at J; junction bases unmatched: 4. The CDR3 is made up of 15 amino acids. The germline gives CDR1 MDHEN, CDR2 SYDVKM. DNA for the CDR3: TGTGCCAGCAGTTACGGGACAGGGCTTAATTCACCCCTCCACTTT. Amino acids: CASSYGTGLNSPLHF. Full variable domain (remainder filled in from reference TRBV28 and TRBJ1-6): DVKVTQSSRYLVKRTGEKVFLECVQDMDHENMFWYRQDPGLGLRLIYFSYDVKMKEKGDIPEGYSVSREKKERFSLILESASTNQTSMYLCASSYGTGLNSPLHFGNGTRLTVT.

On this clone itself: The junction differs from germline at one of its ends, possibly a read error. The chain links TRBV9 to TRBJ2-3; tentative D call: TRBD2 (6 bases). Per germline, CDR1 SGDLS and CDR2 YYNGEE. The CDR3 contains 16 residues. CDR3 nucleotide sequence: TGTGCCAGCAGCGTAGCTAGAGGACTAAGCACGGATACGCAGTATTTT. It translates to CASSVARGLSTDTQYF.

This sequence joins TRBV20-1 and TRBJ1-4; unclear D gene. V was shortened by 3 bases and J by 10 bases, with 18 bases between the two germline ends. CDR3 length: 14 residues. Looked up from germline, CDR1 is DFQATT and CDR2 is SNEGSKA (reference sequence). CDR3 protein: CSASRKLDSGKLFF. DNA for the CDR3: TGCAGTGCTAGTCGCAAACTCGACTCGGGAAAACTGTTTTTT.

The CDR3 DNA sequence: TGTGCCAGCAAGAGGGGGGGTGCTAATGAAAAACTGTTTTTT. Its translation: CASKRGGANEKLFF. The chain employs TRBV25-1 and TRBJ1-4, with a possible D match to TRBD1 (6 bases). CDR1 is MGHDK, CDR2 SYGVNS, per germline. The CDR3 contains 14 residues. V was trimmed by 7 bases and J by 3 bases, leaving 12 bases between them.

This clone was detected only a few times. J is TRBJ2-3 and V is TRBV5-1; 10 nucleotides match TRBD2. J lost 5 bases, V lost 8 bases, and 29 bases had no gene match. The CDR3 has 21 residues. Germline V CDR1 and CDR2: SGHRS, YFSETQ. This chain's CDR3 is CARRPSGGARPPSRIGDTQYF. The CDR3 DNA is TGCGCCAGACGCCCCAGCGGGGGGGCCCGGCCACCTTCTCGGATCGGAGATACGCAGTATTTT.

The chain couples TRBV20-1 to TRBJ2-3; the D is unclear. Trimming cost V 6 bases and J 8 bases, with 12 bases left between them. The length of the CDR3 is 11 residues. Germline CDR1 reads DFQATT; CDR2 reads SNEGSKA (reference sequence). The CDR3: CSATFGFTQYF. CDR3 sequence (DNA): TGCAGTGCCACCTTCGGGTTTACGCAGTATTTT.

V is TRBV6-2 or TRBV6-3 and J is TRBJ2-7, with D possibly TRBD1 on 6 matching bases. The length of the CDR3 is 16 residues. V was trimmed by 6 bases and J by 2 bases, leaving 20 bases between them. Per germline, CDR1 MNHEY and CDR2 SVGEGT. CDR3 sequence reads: CASSSSSRGPPYEQYF. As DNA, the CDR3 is TGTGCCAGCAGCTCCAGCTCCAGGGGACCTCCCTACGAGCAGTACTTC.

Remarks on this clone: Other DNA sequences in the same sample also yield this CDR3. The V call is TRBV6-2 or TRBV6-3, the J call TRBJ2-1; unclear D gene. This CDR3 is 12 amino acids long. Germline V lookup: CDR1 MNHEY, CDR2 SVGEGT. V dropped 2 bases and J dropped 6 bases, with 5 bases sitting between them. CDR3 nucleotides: TGTGCCAGCAGTTACCCGAGCAATGAGCAGTTCTTC. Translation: CASSYPSNEQFF.

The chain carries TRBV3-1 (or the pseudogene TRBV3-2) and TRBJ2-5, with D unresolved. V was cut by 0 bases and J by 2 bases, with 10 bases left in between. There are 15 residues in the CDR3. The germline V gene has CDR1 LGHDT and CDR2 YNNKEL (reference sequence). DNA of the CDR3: TGTGCCAGCAGCCAAGATTGGTACGGTCAAGAGACCCAGTACTTC. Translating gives CASSQDWYGQETQYF.

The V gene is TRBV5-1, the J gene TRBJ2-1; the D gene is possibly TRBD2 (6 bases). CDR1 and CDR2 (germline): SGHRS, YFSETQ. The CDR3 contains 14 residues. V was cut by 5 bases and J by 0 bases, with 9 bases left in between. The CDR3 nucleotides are TGCGCCAGCAGATCGGGGGACTCCTACAATGAGCAGTTCTTC. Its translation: CASRSGDSYNEQFF.

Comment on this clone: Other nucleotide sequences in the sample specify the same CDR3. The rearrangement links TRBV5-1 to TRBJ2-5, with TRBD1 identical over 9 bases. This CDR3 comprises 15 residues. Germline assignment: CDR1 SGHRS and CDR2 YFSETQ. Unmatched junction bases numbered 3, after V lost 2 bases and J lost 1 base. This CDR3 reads CASSLGQGPQETQYF. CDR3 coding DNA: TGCGCCAGCAGCTTAGGACAGGGGCCCCAAGAGACCCAGTACTTC.

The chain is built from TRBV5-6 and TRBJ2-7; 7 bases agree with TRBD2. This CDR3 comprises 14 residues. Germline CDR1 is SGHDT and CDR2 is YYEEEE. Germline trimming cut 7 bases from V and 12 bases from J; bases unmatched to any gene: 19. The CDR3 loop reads CASERGGGPVEVYF. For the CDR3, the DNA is TGTGCCAGCGAGAGAGGCGGGGGACCAGTTGAAGTGTACTTC.

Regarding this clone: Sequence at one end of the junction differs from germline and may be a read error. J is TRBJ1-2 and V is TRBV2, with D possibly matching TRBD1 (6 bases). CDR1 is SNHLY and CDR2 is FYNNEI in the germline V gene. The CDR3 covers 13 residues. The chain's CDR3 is CASSEDRSTGYTF. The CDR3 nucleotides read TGTGCCAGCAGCGAAGACAGGTCCACAGGCTACACCTTC.

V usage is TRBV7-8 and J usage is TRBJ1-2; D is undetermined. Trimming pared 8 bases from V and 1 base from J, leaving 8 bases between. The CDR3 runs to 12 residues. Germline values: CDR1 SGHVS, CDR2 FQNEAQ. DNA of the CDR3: TGTGCCAGCGGCTCGGGTAACTATGGCTACACCTTC. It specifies CASGSGNYGYTF.

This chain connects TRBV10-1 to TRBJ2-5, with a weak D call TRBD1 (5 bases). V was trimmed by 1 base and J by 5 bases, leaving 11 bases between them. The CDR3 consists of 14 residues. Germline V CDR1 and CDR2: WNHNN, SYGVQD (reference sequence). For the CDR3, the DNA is TGCGCCAGCAGTGAGTTTGCCCGACAGGAGACCCAGTACTTC. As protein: CASSEFARQETQYF.

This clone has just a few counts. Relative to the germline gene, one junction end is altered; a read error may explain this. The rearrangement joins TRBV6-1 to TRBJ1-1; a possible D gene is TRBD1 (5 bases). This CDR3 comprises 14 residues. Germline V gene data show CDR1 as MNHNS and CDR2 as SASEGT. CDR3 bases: TGTGCCAGCAGCGAAGACAGTTATCTCACTGAAGCTTTCTTT. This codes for CASSEDSYLTEAFF.

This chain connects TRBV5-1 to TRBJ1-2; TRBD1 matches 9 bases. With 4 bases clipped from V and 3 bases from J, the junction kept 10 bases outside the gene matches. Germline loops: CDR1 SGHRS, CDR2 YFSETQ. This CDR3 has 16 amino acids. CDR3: CASSPSSTGGDYGYTF. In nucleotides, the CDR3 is TGCGCCAGCAGCCCGTCTTCAACAGGGGGCGACTATGGCTACACCTTC. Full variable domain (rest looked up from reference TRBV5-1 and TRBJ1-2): KAGVTQTPRYLIKTRGQQVTLSCSPISGHRSVSWYQQTPGQGLQFLFEYFSETQRNKGNFPGRFSGRQFSNSRSEMNVSTLELGDSALYLCASSPSSTGGDYGYTFGSGTRLTVV.

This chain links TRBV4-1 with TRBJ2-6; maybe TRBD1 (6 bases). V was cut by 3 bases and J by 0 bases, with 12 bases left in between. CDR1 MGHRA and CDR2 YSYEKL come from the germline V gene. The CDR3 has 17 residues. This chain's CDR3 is CASSQKGQPSGANVLTF. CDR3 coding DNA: TGCGCCAGCAGCCAGAAAGGACAGCCCTCTGGGGCCAACGTCCTGACTTTC.

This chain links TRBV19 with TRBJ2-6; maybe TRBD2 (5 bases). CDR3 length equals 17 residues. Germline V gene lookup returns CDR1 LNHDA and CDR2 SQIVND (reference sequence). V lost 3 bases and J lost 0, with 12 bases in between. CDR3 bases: TGTGCCAGTAGTATCGAGGGTAGCACCTCTGGGGCCAACGTCCTGACTTTC. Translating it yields CASSIEGSTSGANVLTF.